This T cell receptor beta chain was identified in a study of blood T cell repertoires in COVID-19. As for the study in general: Samples of COVID-19 (acute and convalescent) were obtained from the United States, Italy and Spain. From T cells, B-cell-depleted T cells, or PBMCs came the material, which was cDNA or gDNA.

Note on this clone: A read error is possible here, since a much larger clone lies one base away.

This table comes from immunoSEQ multiplex PCR, and its TCRdb copy is limited to in-frame clones, with some not included. The table includes approximately 220,000 clones, 86% detected once. Everyone who took part was roughly 18 to 95 years old, and they came from about 23 US areas. CDR1 and CDR2 from the germline V gene are SGHTA and FQGNSA. The CDR3 length is 13 residues. Losses at the gene ends were 3 bases for V and 3 bases for J; bases not matched to a gene: 0. Sequencing was performed on PBMCs or T cells enriched from blood (not recorded which). This sequence originates from a woman aged 40-49 years with acute COVID-19. The chain has TRBV7-2 and TRBJ1-1; 8 bases agree with TRBD1. CDR3 bases: TGTGCCAGCAGCTTGACAGGGGACACTGAAGCTTTCTTT. This sequence encodes CASSLTGDTEAFF.